The 28 T cell receptor beta chains below all came from one sample that was sequenced in a study of T cells in Graves' hyperthyroidism and ophthalmopathy. What was amplified from RNA transcripts were TCR beta CDR3 regions. HTBI primers were the set used in a first-round RT-PCR of the TCR CDR3. Using its own MiXCR run on the multiplex PCR reads, TCRdb lists one record per CDR3 protein. The data show about 520,000 distinct CDR3 sequences, approximately 24% seen once. The sequenced sample consisted of blood. Receptors originate from a woman in her 30s with Graves' ophthalmopathy.

The chain combines TRBV5-1 with TRBJ1-2; D gene unclear. Germline V gives CDR1 SGHRS, CDR2 YFSETQ. Trimming took off 0 bases at V and 2 bases at J, with 14 bases between the two ends. This CDR3 contains 16 residues. The CDR3 loop reads CASSLGSATSNYGYTF. DNA of the CDR3: TGCGCCAGCAGCTTGGGGTCGGCCACGTCCAACTATGGCTACACCTTC. The entire variable domain, with the rest obtained from reference TRBV5-1 and TRBJ1-2, is as follows: KAGVTQTPRYLIKTRGQQVTLSCSPISGHRSVSWYQQTPGQGLQFLFEYFSETQRNKGNFPGRFSGRQFSNSRSEMNVSTLELGDSALYLCASSLGSATSNYGYTFGSGTRLTVV.

The genes are TRBV28 and TRBJ1-1; D gene unclear. V was clipped by 5 bases and J by 3 bases, with 13 bases between them. The CDR3 is made up of 14 amino acids. The germline CDR1 and CDR2 sequences are MDHEN and SYDVKM. The DNA of the CDR3 is TGTGCCAGCAGTATATCCTGGGCTCACACTGAAGCTTTCTTT. It encodes CASSISWAHTEAFF.

This clonotype was picked up a small number of times. The V and J genes are TRBV6-1 and TRBJ1-5; D is possibly TRBD1 (6 bases). The V gene's germline CDR1 is MNHNS and CDR2 SASEGT. CDR3 length: 15 residues. Trimming cost V 7 bases and J 2 bases, with 15 bases left between them. The CDR3 region is CASNAVAGGNQPQHF. In DNA form, the CDR3 reads TGTGCCAGCAATGCCGTCGCAGGGGGCAATCAGCCCCAGCATTTT.

The V gene is TRBV28, the J gene TRBJ2-5; TRBD2 matches at 13 bases. Germline-derived CDR1 and CDR2 are MDHEN and SYDVKM. Losses at the gene ends were 5 bases for V and 4 bases for J; bases not matched to a gene: 4. The CDR3 sequence is 15 residues long. The CDR3 sequence: CASSPTSGRRETQYF. The CDR3 region has the DNA TGTGCCAGCAGTCCGACTAGCGGGAGGAGAGAGACCCAGTACTTC.

The sample holds many counts of this clonotype. The chain is built from TRBV6-2 or TRBV6-3 and TRBJ1-2; possible D gene TRBD1, 6 bases. V lost 0 bases and J 0 bases, leaving 17 bases between the germline ends. The CDR3 spans 18 residues. Germline V lookup: CDR1 MNHEY, CDR2 SVGEGT. The CDR3 loop is CASSYSGTRNQPNYGYTF. For the CDR3, the DNA is TGTGCCAGCAGTTACTCGGGGACAAGAAATCAACCTAACTATGGCTACACCTTC.

Many counts were recorded for this clonotype. Germline is not matched at one junction end, which may reflect a read error. The chain uses TRBV2 and TRBJ1-5, with TRBD1 matching over 7 bases. The length of the CDR3 is 15 residues. The germline V gene encodes CDR1 SNHLY and CDR2 FYNNEI. The CDR3 sequence: CTSSGGQALNQPQHF. Written as DNA, the CDR3 is TGTACCAGCAGTGGAGGACAGGCCCTCAATCAGCCCCAGCATTTT.

In its sample, this clonotype was seen a few times. The chain couples TRBV6-1 to TRBJ2-5; D not certain. Germline values: CDR1 MNHNS, CDR2 SASEGT. The CDR3 contains 13 residues. The germline V and J ends were trimmed by 7 bases and 4 bases, with 13 bases remaining between them. DNA of the CDR3: TGTGCCAGCACCCCGCGTAGTGTAGAGACCCAGTACTTC. Its translation: CASTPRSVETQYF.

This clonotype was detected ten times or more. The rearrangement joins TRBV12-3 or TRBV12-4 to TRBJ1-2; D gene ambiguous. The CDR3 totals 15 residues. V lost 0 bases and J lost 4, with 12 bases in between. CDR3 DNA sequence: TGTGCCAGCAGTTTAGCCTGGGAGGGAAGCTATGGCTACACCTTC. Residues: CASSLAWEGSYGYTF.

This chain connects TRBV28 to TRBJ1-5; maybe TRBD1 (5 bases). The ends were cut back, 7 bases at V and 7 bases at J, with 17 bases in the middle. The CDR3 spans 14 residues. Germline V lookup: CDR1 MDHEN, CDR2 SYDVKM. In nucleotides, the CDR3 is TGTGCCAGCATCCTTCGGGGGTGGGACCAGCCCCAGCATTTT. It codes for CASILRGWDQPQHF.

The genes are TRBV2 and TRBJ2-7, with D uncertain. The CDR3 sequence is 14 residues long. CDR1 and CDR2 (germline): SNHLY, FYNNEI. Trimming left V 0 bases short and J 4 bases short, with 10 bases between. The CDR3 sequence is CASSEALYLYEQYF. In DNA, the CDR3 is TGTGCCAGCAGTGAAGCTCTGTATTTATACGAGCAGTACTTC.

A note on this clonotype: One end of the junction does not line up with germline, which may come from a read error. The CDR3 reads CAWSPGAHLSYEQYF. CDR3 nucleotide sequence: TGTGCCTGGAGCCCCGGGGCCCACCTTTCCTACGAACAGTACTTC. This chain uses TRBV30 with TRBJ2-7; D is perhaps TRBD1 or TRBD2 (5 bases each). Germline CDR1 is GTSNPN and CDR2 is SVGIG (reference sequence). CDR3 length: 15 amino acids.

This clonotype came up a few times. The chain combines TRBV11-2 with TRBJ2-7; D is unresolved. Trimming took off 2 bases at V and 7 bases at J, with 15 bases between the two ends. CDR3 size: 14 residues. Germline CDR1 reads SGHAT; CDR2 reads FQNNGV. CDR3: CASSLLPYDIEQYF. The CDR3 nucleotides read TGTGCCAGCAGCTTATTGCCCTACGATATAGAGCAGTACTTC.

This clonotype has a count of ten or more. The chain has TRBV4-2 and TRBJ1-5; D may be TRBD1 (5 bases). The length of the CDR3 is 15 residues. Germline V gene lookup returns CDR1 LGHNA and CDR2 YNFKEQ. Trimming removed 1 base from V and 5 bases from J, with 12 bases in between. The CDR3 nucleotides read TGTGCCAGCAGCCAAGGGGACGAGGGGTATCAGCCCCAGCATTTT. It encodes CASSQGDEGYQPQHF.

The V call is TRBV6-5, the J call TRBJ1-2, with 10 bases that match TRBD1. Germline CDR1 reads MNHEY; CDR2 reads SVGAGI. V lost 4 bases to trimming and J lost 7 bases; unmatched junction nucleotides: 9. CDR3 length: 15 residues. DNA of the CDR3: TGTGCCAGCAGTTTAACCGGGACAGGGGAACCTGGCTACACCTTC. Protein product: CASSLTGTGEPGYTF.

The sample holds many counts of this clonotype. The chain recombines TRBV11-3 with TRBJ1-1, with D unresolved. The germline V and J ends were trimmed by 0 bases and 8 bases, with 7 bases remaining between them. CDR3 length equals 12 residues. CDR1 and CDR2 from the germline V gene are SGHNT and YENEEA. The CDR3 here is CASSLDAGEAFF. CDR3 nucleotide sequence: TGTGCCAGCAGCTTAGACGCAGGAGAAGCTTTCTTT.

This clonotype occurred many times. The chain employs TRBV19 and TRBJ1-2; 11 bases match TRBD1. Germline V gives CDR1 LNHDA, CDR2 SQIVND (reference sequence). This CDR3 has 13 amino acids. Trimming cost V 5 bases and J 6 bases; bases outside gene matches: 2. Here the CDR3 reads CASSGQGANGYTF. In DNA, the CDR3 is TGTGCCAGTAGTGGACAGGGGGCGAATGGCTACACCTTC.

There are many counts of this clonotype. This rearrangement joins TRBV10-3 to TRBJ1-6, with D possibly being TRBD1 (6 bases). Trimming stripped 6 bases from V and 2 bases from J, with 8 bases between. Per germline, CDR1 ENHRY and CDR2 SYGVKD. CDR3 length equals 14 residues. CDR3 residues: CAIRQGPYNSPLHF. The CDR3 DNA reads as TGTGCCATCAGACAGGGCCCCTATAATTCACCCCTCCACTTT.

This clonotype was seen many times. This chain connects TRBV7-2 to TRBJ1-2; D is unresolved. This CDR3 comprises 15 residues. From germline, CDR1 is SGHTA and CDR2 FQGNSA. The ends were cut back, 0 bases at V and 4 bases at J, with 12 bases in the middle. CDR3 protein: CASSLALGFLYGYTF. The CDR3 DNA sequence: TGTGCCAGCAGCTTAGCTTTGGGGTTCCTCTATGGCTACACCTTC.

This clonotype showed up just a few times. The genes are TRBV4-2 and TRBJ2-7; D possibly corresponds to TRBD2 (6 bases). Trimming left V 0 bases short and J 2 bases short, with 14 bases between. CDR1 is LGHNA and CDR2 is YNFKEQ in the germline V gene. The CDR3 is 16 amino acids. The CDR3 DNA is TGTGCCAGCAGCCAAGATGGGGCGGGGACCCCCTACGAGCAGTACTTC. It is translated as CASSQDGAGTPYEQYF.

Only a few counts were recorded for this clonotype. V is TRBV12-3 or TRBV12-4 and J is TRBJ1-1; unclear D gene. The CDR3 spans 18 residues. Trimming removed 5 bases at V and 0 bases at J, with 22 bases between. The CDR3, as DNA: TGTGCCAGCAGTCCAGGCCTGGGGAGTATAAGAGTGAACACTGAAGCTTTCTTT. The encoded protein is CASSPGLGSIRVNTEAFF.

This clonotype has at least ten counts. J is TRBJ2-5 and V is TRBV30, with D unclear. Germline lookup yields CDR1 GTSNPN and CDR2 SVGIG (reference sequence). The V end was cut by 5 bases, the J end by 2 bases, with 12 bases between. The CDR3 runs to 13 residues. CDR3 residues: CAWGHSLQETQYF. Here the CDR3 DNA reads TGTGCCTGGGGGCACTCGCTACAAGAGACCCAGTACTTC.

Ten or more counts support this clonotype. The chain uses TRBV6-5 and TRBJ2-6; possibly TRBD1 for D (6 bases). The length of the CDR3 is 14 residues. The ends were cut back, 6 bases at V and 4 bases at J, with 10 bases in the middle. The germline gives CDR1 MNHEY, CDR2 SVGAGI. The CDR3 region has the DNA TGTGCCAGCAGCACAGGGTACGGGGCCAACGTCCTGACTTTC. Protein: CASSTGYGANVLTF.

This clonotype was observed a handful of times. The gene calls are TRBV2 and TRBJ1-6; a possible D gene is TRBD1 (5 bases). The CDR3 runs to 14 residues. Trimming left V 7 bases short and J 7 bases short, with 14 bases between. Germline assignment: CDR1 SNHLY and CDR2 FYNNEI. The DNA for the CDR3 is TGTGCCAGCACCATTCAGGGAGAGAATTCACCCCTCCACTTT. It specifies CASTIQGENSPLHF.

This clonotype was observed a single time. The gene calls are TRBV28 and TRBJ1-1, with a possible D match to TRBD1 (5 bases). This CDR3 spans 14 amino acids. Looked up from germline, CDR1 is MDHEN and CDR2 is SYDVKM. The germline V and J ends were trimmed by 6 bases and 3 bases, with 14 bases remaining between them. CDR3: CASRLRTGYTEAFF. CDR3 coding DNA: TGTGCCAGCAGGTTAAGAACAGGATACACTGAAGCTTTCTTT.

Only a few counts were recorded for this clonotype. V is TRBV11-2 and J is TRBJ2-5; 10 nucleotides match TRBD2. The V and J ends lost 2 bases and 5 bases, in that order; junction bases with no gene match: 14. CDR3 length: 18 residues. In germline, CDR1 is SGHAT, CDR2 FQNNGV. CDR3 residues: CASSLIHTSGNSGETQYF. The CDR3 nucleotides read TGTGCCAGCAGCTTAATTCATACTAGCGGGAATTCGGGGGAGACCCAGTACTTC. The full variable domain, with the rest looked up from reference TRBV11-2 and TRBJ2-5, is EAGVAQSPRYKIIEKRQSVAFWCNPISGHATLYWYQQILGQGPKLLIQFQNNGVVDDSQLPKDRFSAERLKGVDSTLKIQPAKLEDSAVYLCASSLIHTSGNSGETQYFGPGTRLLVL.

This clonotype was seen many times. The V and J genes are TRBV18 and TRBJ1-2; D possibly corresponds to TRBD1 (5 bases). The CDR3 is 14 residues long. CDR1 and CDR2 from the germline V gene are KGHSH and LQKENI. V lost 5 bases and J lost 4, with 14 bases in between. CDR3: CASSFRGEAYGYTF. The CDR3 DNA reads as TGTGCCAGCTCATTCAGAGGGGAGGCCTATGGCTACACCTTC. Looking up the rest from reference TRBV18 and TRBJ1-2 gives the full variable domain: NAGVMQNPRHLVRRRGQEARLRCSPMKGHSHVYWYRQLPEEGLKFMVYLQKENIIDESGMPKERFSAEFPKEGPSILRIQQVVRGDSAAYFCASSFRGEAYGYTFGSGTRLTVV.

The rearrangement uses TRBV7-9 and TRBJ1-2; D might be TRBD1 (5 bases). V shed 7 bases and J shed 2 bases, with 14 bases lying between them. There are 14 residues in the CDR3. From germline, CDR1 is SEHNR and CDR2 FQNEAQ (reference sequence). CDR3 nucleotide sequence: TGTGCCAGCACCGAATACCGACAGAACTATGGCTACACCTTC. This translates into CASTEYRQNYGYTF.

This clonotype was detected a few times. The V and J genes are TRBV12-3 or TRBV12-4 and TRBJ2-5; TRBD1 matches at 10 bases. The CDR3 consists of 15 residues. V shed 6 bases, J shed 4 bases, and the junction held 8 bases outside the gene matches. The CDR3 DNA sequence: TGTGCCAGCAGCTCCGGGACAGGGGAAAGAGAGACCCAGTACTTC. Translation: CASSSGTGERETQYF.